This T cell receptor beta chain comes out of a study of T cell repertoires in cytomegalovirus infection. Notes on this clonotype: Its antigen is currently unknown.

A single record per CDR3 protein comes from TCRdb applying MiXCR to the reads. Among a few hundred thousand distinct CDR3 sequences, approximately 40% were seen once, and the ten largest hold 48%. The sequenced sample was cultured PBMCs, obtained from culture after CMV antigen stimulation. The sequence derives from a human donor in good health (CMV status not recorded). Some clones in this sample may be carry-over from other donors' samples.

In nucleotides, the CDR3 is TGTGCCAGCAGCCTCGCCCTCATGACAGATGCAGATACGCAGTATTTT. Encoded protein: CASSLALMTDADTQYF. The rearrangement links TRBV7-8 to TRBJ2-3; D might be TRBD1 (5 bases). In germline, CDR1 is SGHVS, CDR2 FQNEAQ. The CDR3 covers 16 residues. Trimming removed 5 bases from V and 4 bases from J, with 19 bases in between.